This record covers a single T cell receptor (beta chain). Its antigen is not identified. It was 5'RACE with constant-segment primers that produced the TCR alpha and TCR beta cDNA libraries, which carried sample barcodes and UMIs. A single record per CDR3 protein comes from TCRdb applying MiXCR to the 5' RACE reads. The sample records under 150,000 distinct CDR3 sequences, roughly 15% being singletons. Trimming removed 0 bases from V and 1 base from J, with 15 bases in between. The germline V gene has CDR1 WNHNN and CDR2 SYGVQD (reference sequence). The CDR3 totals 18 residues. The data belong to a study of T-cell memory formation after mild COVID-19. As for the study in general: Among the donors, TCR clusters were largely specific to each donor.

Findings of the study overall: Mostly located in CM and EM were contracting CD4+ clones, with contracting CD8+ clones located in EMRA. Later expanders leaned CD4+, whereas day 15 to 85 contracting clones were balanced CD4/CD8.

The source is an adult woman who had mild COVID-19 (a few samples of this study predate the infection). Cell type and time point are not known. This chain joins TRBV10-1 and TRBJ2-2; TRBD2 might be the D (7 bases). Specimen: PBMCs or a T cell subset sorted from them (not recorded which). The DNA for the CDR3 is TGCGCCAGCAGTGAGTCGAGGGGGGGGGATAAGAACACCGGGGAGCTGTTTTTT. Protein product: CASSESRGGDKNTGELFF.